The entry below describes one TCR beta chain. This sample was taken from a study of blood T cell repertoires in COVID-19. Study details: The study drew acute and convalescent COVID-19 samples from the United States, Italy and Spain.

The germline CDR1 and CDR2 sequences are SEHNR and FQNEAQ (reference sequence). The CDR3 is made up of 15 amino acids. Trimming took 0 bases from V and 5 from J; bases not matched to a gene: 3. Adults between roughly 18 and 95 years of age took part from fewer than 30 US areas. Authors' methods: The assay estimated nucleated cells by amplifying reference gene primers. Measured with immunoSEQ multiplex PCR; TCRdb has only the in-frame clones, and not every one. Clonal size and the V and J genes are those of that table, whereas D and trimming came from the DNA. The table lists a few hundred thousand clones, roughly 85% of them singletons, with 3% to 4% in the top ten.

The material sequenced was PBMCs or T cells enriched from blood (not recorded which). The J gene is TRBJ2-2, the V gene TRBV7-9, with 7 bases lining up with TRBD2. The receptor was isolated from a woman between 40 and 55 years old with acute COVID-19. For the CDR3, the DNA is TGTGCCAGCAGCTTAGCGGGAGGGAGGACCGGGGAGCTGTTTTTT. Its translation is CASSLAGGRTGELFF.